These 2 T cell receptor beta chains were all obtained from the same sample, sequenced in a study of OX40 agonist ivuxolimab in advanced cancers. Some clones are missing from TCRdb's copy, which holds only in-frame ones; the method was immunoSEQ multiplex PCR. The sample yields about 85,000 clones, approximately 83% seen once. The specimen was CD4+ or CD8+ T cells sorted from blood, collected in a trial of the OX40 agonist ivuxolimab. These receptors were taken from an adult with an advanced solid tumor such as melanoma, head and neck, liver or kidney cancer.

This clone has a single count. The V and J genes are TRBV4-2 and TRBJ2-3; TRBD2 aligns across 12 bases. The CDR3 spans 17 residues. The germline V gene has CDR1 LGHNA and CDR2 YNFKEQ. Germline trimming cut 1 base from V and 2 bases from J; bases unmatched to any gene: 4. CDR3 in DNA: TGTGCCAGCAGCCAAGGTTCTAGCGGGGGGGTCACAGATACGCAGTATTTT. Its protein product is CASSQGSSGGVTDTQYF.

The rearrangement uses TRBV5-6 and TRBJ1-6; D is unresolved. Deletions cut 4 bases from V and 0 bases from J, with 11 bases between. This CDR3 has 16 amino acids. Per germline, CDR1 SGHDT and CDR2 YYEEEE. The CDR3 region has the DNA TGTGCCAGCAGCCCTGATCCGAGCTCCTATAATTCACCCCTCCACTTT. Residues: CASSPDPSSYNSPLHF.